This T cell receptor beta chain was captured by sequencing in a study of T cells in Graves' hyperthyroidism and ophthalmopathy. This clonotype showed up just once. Its antigen is undetermined. A Clinical Activity Score of at least 3, a NOSPECS grade of at least 4 and a duration under 3 months were recorded in the ophthalmopathy patients. The authors obtained PBMCs from 7.5 to 10 ml of fresh peripheral blood. TCR beta CDR3 region amplification was performed from RNA transcripts. First-round RT-PCR of the TCR CDR3 relied on the HTBI primer set. TCRdb passed the multiplex PCR reads through MiXCR, listing each CDR3 protein once. This repertoire shows about 350,000 distinct CDR3 sequences, roughly 13% found once; its top ten account for 30% to 35%. Study-level points and caveats: Most clonotypes expanded in thyroid above 0.001 were likewise present in blood. Ophthalmopathy stood apart from stable hyperthyroidism in a 13 V-J model.

Germline loops: CDR1 LNHDA, CDR2 SQIVND (reference sequence). CDR3 size: 14 residues. V was trimmed by 7 bases and J by 0 bases, leaving 13 bases between them. The V call is TRBV19, the J call TRBJ2-7; D may be TRBD1 (6 bases). This clonotype was obtained from a woman aged 40 to 49 with Graves' ophthalmopathy. Sequenced material: blood. The CDR3 here is CASKWDTLSYEQYF. The DNA of the CDR3 is TGTGCCAGTAAGTGGGACACACTCTCCTACGAGCAGTACTTC.